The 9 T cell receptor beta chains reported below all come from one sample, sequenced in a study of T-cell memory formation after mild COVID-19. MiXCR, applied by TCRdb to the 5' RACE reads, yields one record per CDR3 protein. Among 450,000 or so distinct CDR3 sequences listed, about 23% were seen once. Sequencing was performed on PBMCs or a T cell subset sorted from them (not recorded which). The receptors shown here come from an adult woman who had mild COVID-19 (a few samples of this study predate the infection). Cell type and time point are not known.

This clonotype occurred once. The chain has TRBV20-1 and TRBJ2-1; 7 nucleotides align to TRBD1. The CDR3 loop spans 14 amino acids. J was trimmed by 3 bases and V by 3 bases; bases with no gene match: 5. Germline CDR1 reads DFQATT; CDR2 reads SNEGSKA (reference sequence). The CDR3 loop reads CSASRGQNYNEQFF. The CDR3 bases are TGCAGTGCTAGCCGGGGACAGAACTACAATGAGCAGTTCTTC.

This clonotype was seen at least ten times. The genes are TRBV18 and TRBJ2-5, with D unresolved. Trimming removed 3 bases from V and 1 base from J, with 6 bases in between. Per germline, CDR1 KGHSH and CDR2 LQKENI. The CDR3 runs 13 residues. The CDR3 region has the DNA TGTGCCAGCTCACCCGGTCCCCAAGAGACCCAGTACTTC. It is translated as CASSPGPQETQYF. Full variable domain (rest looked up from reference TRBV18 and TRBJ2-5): NAGVMQNPRHLVRRRGQEARLRCSPMKGHSHVYWYRQLPEEGLKFMVYLQKENIIDESGMPKERFSAEFPKEGPSILRIQQVVRGDSAAYFCASSPGPQETQYFGPGTRLLVL.

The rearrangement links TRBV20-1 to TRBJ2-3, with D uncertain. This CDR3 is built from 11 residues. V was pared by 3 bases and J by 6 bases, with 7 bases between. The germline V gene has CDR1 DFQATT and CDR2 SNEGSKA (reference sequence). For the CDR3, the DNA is TGCAGTGCTAGGATCTTTGATACGCAGTATTTT. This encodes CSARIFDTQYF.

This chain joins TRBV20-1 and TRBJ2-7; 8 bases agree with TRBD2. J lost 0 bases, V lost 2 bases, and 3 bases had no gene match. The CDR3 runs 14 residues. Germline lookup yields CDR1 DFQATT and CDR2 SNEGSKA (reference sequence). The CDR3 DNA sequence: TGCAGTGCTAGAAAGGGACTAGGCTCCTACGAGCAGTACTTC. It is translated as CSARKGLGSYEQYF.

The CDR3 nucleotides are TGTGCCAGCCCCCCGGGGAGCAGGGGTGGCAATGAGCAGTTCTTC. Protein: CASPPGSRGGNEQFF. The V call is TRBV9, the J call TRBJ2-1; D is possibly TRBD1 (6 bases). CDR3 length equals 15 residues. Germline CDR1 reads SGDLS; CDR2 reads YYNGEE. V dropped 7 bases and J dropped 6 bases, with 20 bases sitting between them.

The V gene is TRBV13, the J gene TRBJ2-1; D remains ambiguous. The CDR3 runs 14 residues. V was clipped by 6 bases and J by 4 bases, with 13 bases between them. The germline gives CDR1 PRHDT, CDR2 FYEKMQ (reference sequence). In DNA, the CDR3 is TGTGCCAGCAGATCTTTCTTGGGGTACAATGAGCAGTTCTTC. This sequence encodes CASRSFLGYNEQFF.

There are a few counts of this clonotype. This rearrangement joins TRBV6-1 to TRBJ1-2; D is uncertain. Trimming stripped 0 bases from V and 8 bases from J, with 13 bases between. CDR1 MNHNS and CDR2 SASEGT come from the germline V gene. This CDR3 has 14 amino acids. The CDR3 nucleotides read TGTGCCAGCAGTGAAGCTAGACAAATCCGAGGCTACACCTTC. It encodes CASSEARQIRGYTF.

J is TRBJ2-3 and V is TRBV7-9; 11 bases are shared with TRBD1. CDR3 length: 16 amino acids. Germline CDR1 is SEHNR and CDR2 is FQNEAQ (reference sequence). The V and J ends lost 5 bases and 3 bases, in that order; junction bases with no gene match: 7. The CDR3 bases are TGTGCCAGCAGCCCCACAGGGACAGGGGGTACAGATACGCAGTATTTT. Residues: CASSPTGTGGTDTQYF.

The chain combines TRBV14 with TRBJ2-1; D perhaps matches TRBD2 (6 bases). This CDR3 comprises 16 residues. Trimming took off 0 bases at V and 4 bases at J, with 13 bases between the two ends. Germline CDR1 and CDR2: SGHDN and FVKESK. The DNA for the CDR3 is TGTGCCAGCAGCCAAGAGCGGGGATGGGGTTACAATGAGCAGTTCTTC. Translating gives CASSQERGWGYNEQFF.